The 16 T cell receptor beta chains below come from one sample, sequenced in a study of blood T cell repertoires in COVID-19. TCRdb's copy holds only in-frame clones and misses some; the assay was immunoSEQ multiplex PCR. The sample contains 250,000 or so clones, roughly 86% of which appear only once. The sequenced sample was PBMCs or T cells enriched from blood (not recorded which). The receptors stem from a woman between 18 and 30 years old who had recovered from COVID-19.

This chain uses TRBV30 with TRBJ2-2; D is uncertain. V gave up 5 bases and J gave up 5 bases, with 15 bases separating them. The CDR3 has 14 amino acids. CDR1 and CDR2 from the germline V gene are GTSNPN and SVGIG (reference sequence). CDR3 region: CAWSPGPLTGELFF. CDR3 bases: TGTGCCTGGTCCCCCGGTCCCCTAACCGGGGAGCTGTTTTTT. The full variable domain, completed using reference TRBV30 and TRBJ2-2, is SQTIHQWPATLVQPVGSPLSLECTVEGTSNPNLYWYRQAAGRGLQLLFYSVGIGQISSEVPQNLSASRPQDRQFILSSKKLLLSDSGFYLCAWSPGPLTGELFFGEGSRLTVL.

This clone has just a few counts. The J gene is TRBJ2-7, the V gene TRBV6-5; TRBD1 matches 10 bases. This CDR3 is 15 amino acids long. V trimming: 5 bases; J trimming: 3 bases; junction bases outside the gene matches: 7. Per germline, CDR1 MNHEY and CDR2 SVGAGI. As DNA, the CDR3 is TGTGCCAGCAGTCGACCTAGGACAGGGGGCTACGAGCAGTACTTC. It codes for CASSRPRTGGYEQYF.

This chain connects TRBV11-2 to TRBJ2-7, with D possibly TRBD1 on 6 matching bases. The germline V gene has CDR1 SGHAT and CDR2 FQNNGV. The CDR3 spans 14 residues. V lost 5 bases and J lost 6, with 17 bases in between. The DNA for the CDR3 is TGTGCCAGCAGCCCGCAGGGGTTTTTTCCCGAGCAGTACTTC. The encoded protein is CASSPQGFFPEQYF.

The rearrangement uses TRBV6-6 and TRBJ1-1; D is perhaps TRBD1 (6 bases). The germline V and J ends were trimmed by 8 bases and 1 base, with 14 bases remaining between them. This CDR3 spans 14 amino acids. Germline lookup yields CDR1 MNHNY and CDR2 SVGAGI (reference sequence). DNA for the CDR3: TGTGCCAGCCTGGCCGGGACATCGAACACTGAAGCTTTCTTT. Its translation is CASLAGTSNTEAFF.

The CDR3 loop is CASSYVRGTGELFF. The CDR3 nucleotides read TGTGCCAGCAGTTATGTCCGGGGGACGGGGGAGCTGTTTTTT. The V call is TRBV6-5, the J call TRBJ2-2; a weak D match, TRBD2 (6 bases). Trimming pared 3 bases from V and 8 bases from J, leaving 13 bases between. This CDR3 contains 14 residues. CDR1 is MNHEY, CDR2 SVGAGI, per germline.

CDR3: CASSLFASGGRVNTEAFF. For the CDR3, the DNA is TGTGCCAGCAGCTTATTCGCCAGCGGGGGGCGCGTGAACACTGAAGCTTTCTTT. This sequence joins TRBV11-3 and TRBJ1-1; possibly TRBD1 for D (6 bases). The CDR3 is made up of 18 amino acids. Trimming removed 2 bases at V and 0 bases at J, with 19 bases between. Looked up from germline, CDR1 is SGHNT and CDR2 is YENEEA.

The chain uses TRBV14 and TRBJ2-1; 7 positions match TRBD2. CDR1 is SGHDN, CDR2 FVKESK, per germline. J gave up 12 bases and V 1 base, and 6 bases lay outside the gene matches. The CDR3 contains 13 residues. The CDR3 loop is CASSQGIGTTQFF. The CDR3, as DNA: TGTGCCAGCAGCCAAGGAATTGGGACTACGCAGTTCTTC.

The V gene is TRBV27, the J gene TRBJ2-5, with 12 bases that match TRBD2. V shed 3 bases, J shed 5 bases, and the junction held 4 bases outside the gene matches. The CDR3 extends over 15 amino acids. CDR1 and CDR2 from the germline V gene are MNHEY and SMNVEV (reference sequence). CDR3: CASSFDGTSGETQYF. The DNA of the CDR3 is TGTGCCAGCAGTTTCGACGGGACTAGCGGGGAGACCCAGTACTTC.

V usage is TRBV27 and J usage is TRBJ2-2, with D uncertain. Germline V gene lookup returns CDR1 MNHEY and CDR2 SMNVEV (reference sequence). V lost 2 bases to trimming and J lost 4 bases, with 8 bases between them. The length of the CDR3 is 14 residues. The CDR3 DNA sequence: TGTGCCAGCAGTTTAATATCAGGCACCGGGGAGCTGTTTTTT. This gives the protein CASSLISGTGELFF.

The CDR3 loop is CASAPSLGAGTGELFF. As DNA, the CDR3 is TGTGCCAGCGCCCCCTCCCTGGGGGCTGGCACCGGGGAGCTGTTTTTT. The gene calls are TRBV27 and TRBJ2-2, with D perhaps matching TRBD1 (6 bases). This CDR3 is 16 amino acids long. Germline V CDR1 and CDR2: MNHEY, SMNVEV (reference sequence). Between the trimmed V and J ends, which lost 8 bases and 4 bases, there was a span of 20 bases.

This chain uses TRBV27 with TRBJ1-1, with D unclear. Per the germline V gene, CDR1 is MNHEY and CDR2 is SMNVEV (reference sequence). V lost 9 bases to trimming and J lost 3 bases, with 14 bases between them. CDR3 length: 13 residues. CDR3 coding DNA: TGTGCCAGTGCGCGGGTGAGGGACACTGAAGCTTTCTTT. As protein: CASARVRDTEAFF.

This clone has more than one count but fewer than ten. This chain joins TRBV4-1 and TRBJ2-7; 7 bases are a match to TRBD1. V was clipped by 3 bases and J by 0 bases; unmatched bases: 8. CDR1 and CDR2 (germline): MGHRA, YSYEKL. The CDR3 sequence is 16 residues long. DNA of the CDR3: TGCGCCAGCAGCCACGTCATCCGGGACAGCTCCTACGAGCAGTACTTC. It specifies CASSHVIRDSSYEQYF.

The V and J genes are TRBV29-1 and TRBJ1-2; 7 bases are shared with TRBD1. The CDR3 totals 13 residues. The germline gives CDR1 SQVTM, CDR2 ANQGSEA. V lost 6 bases to trimming and J lost 8 bases; unmatched junction nucleotides: 12. CDR3 region: CSVETGSSWGYTF. The CDR3 DNA reads TGCAGCGTAGAGACAGGGTCTTCGTGGGGCTACACCTTC.

In nucleotides, the CDR3 is TGTGCCAGCAGTTCCGGGACAGGGGGCTACCAAGAGACCCAGTACTTC. It is translated as CASSSGTGGYQETQYF. The genes are TRBV2 and TRBJ2-5, with 12 bases fitting TRBD1. V shed 5 bases, J shed 0 bases, and the junction held 4 bases outside the gene matches. The CDR3 contains 16 residues. Germline V lookup: CDR1 SNHLY, CDR2 FYNNEI. Full variable domain (rest looked up from reference TRBV2 and TRBJ2-5): EPEVTQTPSHQVTQMGQEVILRCVPISNHLYFYWYRQILGQKVEFLVSFYNNEISEKSEIFDDQFSVERPDGSNFTLKIRSTKLEDSAMYFCASSSGTGGYQETQYFGPGTRLLVL.

The chain has TRBV18 and TRBJ1-5; D possibly corresponds to TRBD1 (6 bases). This CDR3 region has 15 residues. Germline V gene lookup returns CDR1 KGHSH and CDR2 LQKENI. Between the trimmed V and J ends, which lost 1 base and 3 bases, there was a span of 10 bases. The CDR3 region has the DNA TGTGCCAGCTCACCACAGGGGGTAAACAATCAGCCCCAGCATTTT. Protein: CASSPQGVNNQPQHF.

This clone was seen only a few times. CDR3 coding DNA: TGTGCCAGCAGCGTAGAGTGGACTAGCAATGAGCAGTTCTTC. Translating it yields CASSVEWTSNEQFF. The chain couples TRBV9 to TRBJ2-1, with 7 bases aligning to TRBD2. Trimming removed 0 bases from V and 6 bases from J; junction bases left unmatched: 3. Per germline, CDR1 SGDLS and CDR2 YYNGEE. The CDR3 is 14 residues long.